Following are 21 T cell receptor beta chains from one sample sequenced in a study of cytomegalovirus exposure and HLA in healthy donors. Primers: 60 Vbeta forward and 13 Jbeta reverse. Profiled with immunoSEQ multiplex PCR; TCRdb holds only in-frame clones, not every one. The sample has roughly 280,000 clones, just over 70% seen once; the top ten hold about 2.1%. Sequencing was carried out using PBMCs. These receptor sequences come from a female donor in good health and CMV-seronegative.

The V and J genes are TRBV25-1 and TRBJ2-5, with 8 bases fitting TRBD1. The DNA end lines up better with TRBJ2-7; the J call may be wrong. Germline loops: CDR1 MGHDK, CDR2 SYGVNS. The CDR3 covers 15 residues. The CDR3: CASSEPRRGLYEQYF. DNA of the CDR3: TGTGCCAGCAGTGAACCCCGCAGGGGGCTATACGAGCAGTACTTC.

This sequence joins TRBV19 and TRBJ1-6; 7 nucleotides agree with TRBD1. With 5 bases clipped from V and 9 bases from J, the junction kept 10 bases outside the gene matches. Germline CDR1 and CDR2: LNHDA and SQIVND (reference sequence). CDR3 size: 15 residues. The CDR3: CASSPDGQVVSPLHF. For the CDR3, the DNA is TGTGCCAGTAGTCCCGATGGACAGGTAGTTTCACCCCTCCACTTT. Looking up the rest from reference TRBV19 and TRBJ1-6 gives the full variable domain: DGGITQSPKYLFRKEGQNVTLSCEQNLNHDAMYWYRQDPGQGLRLIYYSQIVNDFQKGDIAEGYSVSREKKESFPLTVTSAQKNPTAFYLCASSPDGQVVSPLHFGNGTRLTVT.

This clone has a handful of counts. The chain is built from TRBV11-2 and TRBJ2-7; TRBD1 matches 9 bases. The germline gives CDR1 SGHAT, CDR2 FQNNGV. Trimming at V came to 4 bases and at J to 2 bases, leaving 3 bases not matched to a gene. This CDR3 is built from 14 residues. Here the CDR3 DNA reads TGTGCCAGCAGCTCGCGACAGGGGGCCTACGAGCAGTACTTC. Translated, it gives CASSSRQGAYEQYF.

The chain employs TRBV28 and TRBJ1-1, with 7 bases identical to TRBD1. The CDR3 sequence is 15 residues long. Trimming at V came to 5 bases and at J to 1 base, leaving 7 bases not matched to a gene. The germline V gene encodes CDR1 MDHEN and CDR2 SYDVKM. The DNA of the CDR3 is TGTGCCAGCAGTCCACAGGGGAGCAGGAACACTGAAGCTTTCTTT. As protein: CASSPQGSRNTEAFF.

This clone appeared a few times. The V call is TRBV9, the J call TRBJ2-7; 9 nucleotides line up with TRBD2. The CDR3 contains 14 residues. V lost 2 bases to trimming and J lost 5 bases; unmatched junction nucleotides: 5. Germline loops: CDR1 SGDLS, CDR2 YYNGEE. The CDR3 reads CASSVSGRVHEQYF. CDR3 coding DNA: TGTGCCAGCAGCGTTAGCGGGAGAGTCCACGAGCAGTACTTC.

The chain links TRBV7-2 to TRBJ1-1; 7 bases align to TRBD1. The germline V gene has CDR1 SGHTA and CDR2 FQGNSA. The CDR3 contains 14 residues. J was trimmed by 5 bases and V by 4 bases; bases with no gene match: 7. CDR3 amino acids: CASSYLGQTTEAFF. CDR3 DNA: TGTGCCAGCAGCTACTTGGGACAGACTACTGAAGCTTTCTTT.

This clone appeared once. The genes are TRBV4-2 and TRBJ2-5; 13 bases agree with TRBD2. The germline V gene encodes CDR1 LGHNA and CDR2 YNFKEQ. The CDR3 runs 22 residues. V lost 2 bases to trimming and J lost 2 bases; unmatched junction nucleotides: 20. The CDR3: CASSQKPGGTSGMVGPQETQYF. The CDR3 DNA is TGTGCCAGCAGCCAAAAACCAGGCGGGACTAGCGGGATGGTGGGGCCTCAAGAGACCCAGTACTTC.

This chain joins TRBV10-3 and TRBJ1-6, with a possible D match to TRBD1 (6 bases). Germline V gene lookup returns CDR1 ENHRY and CDR2 SYGVKD. CDR3 length: 14 residues. Trimming shortened V by 4 bases and J by 8 bases, and 12 bases separated the two germline ends. Written as DNA, the CDR3 is TGTGCCATCAGTGTGACAGGAGCGGATTCACCCCTCCACTTT. Its translation is CAISVTGADSPLHF.

CDR3 in DNA: TGTGCCAGCAGCTCTAATTCTGGTCGTCCCTCCTACGAGCAGTACTTC. Protein product: CASSSNSGRPSYEQYF. The chain links TRBV5-4 to TRBJ2-7; D call uncertain. V lost 3 bases to trimming and J lost 0 bases, with 16 bases between them. Looked up from germline, CDR1 is SGHNT and CDR2 is YYREEE (reference sequence). The CDR3 has 16 residues.

The CDR3, as DNA: TGTGCCAGCTCAGAGAGTAAGGCCAAAAACATTCAGTACTTC. It yields the protein CASSESKAKNIQYF. The V call is TRBV18, the J call TRBJ2-4; D not resolved. Germline V gene lookup returns CDR1 KGHSH and CDR2 LQKENI. CDR3 length: 14 amino acids. V shed 5 bases and J shed 1 base, with 9 bases lying between them.

The DNA of the CDR3 is TGTGCCAGCAGCGTATACTACTACGGTCCCGATTTGGCCTACAATGAGCAGTTCTTC. Encoded protein: CASSVYYYGPDLAYNEQFF. The gene calls are TRBV9 and TRBJ2-1; D is undetermined. The CDR3 consists of 19 residues. Per the germline V gene, CDR1 is SGDLS and CDR2 is YYNGEE. Deletions cut 1 base from V and 2 bases from J, with 22 bases between.

V and J are TRBV30 and TRBJ2-7, with 7 bases matching TRBD1. CDR1 is GTSNPN and CDR2 is SVGIG in the germline V gene (reference sequence). This CDR3 spans 14 amino acids. The V and J ends lost 5 bases and 2 bases, in that order; junction bases with no gene match: 9. CDR3 nucleotide sequence: TGTGCCTGGGATCCCGGGACAGCTACCTACGAGCAGTACTTC. Translation: CAWDPGTATYEQYF.

For this clone: An end of the junction does not agree with germline; a read error may underlie this. The chain is built from TRBV6-1 and TRBJ2-3; 7 positions match TRBD2. The CDR3 consists of 14 residues. Per the germline V gene, CDR1 is MNHNS and CDR2 is SASEGT. The CDR3 DNA sequence: TGTGCCAGCAGTGACGCGGGAGAAGGAGATACGCGGTATTTT. Protein product: CASSDAGEGDTRYF.

The chain links TRBV2 to TRBJ2-7; 7 bases map to TRBD2. The CDR3 runs to 12 residues. CDR1 and CDR2 from the germline V gene are SNHLY and FYNNEI. After removal of 9 bases from V and 9 bases from J, the junction contained 11 bases not matched to a gene. In DNA form, the CDR3 reads TGTGCCAGTGCGGGGGACTCCCTCCGGCAGTACTTC. Translated, it gives CASAGDSLRQYF.

V gene TRBV6-6 combines with J gene TRBJ2-7, with TRBD2 matching 8 bases. The germline V gene has CDR1 MNHNY and CDR2 SVGAGI (reference sequence). The CDR3 is 14 amino acids. V dropped 4 bases and J dropped 1; count of bases not matched to a gene: 3. The CDR3 region has the DNA TGTGCCAGCAGTTCCACTAGCGGTTCCTACGAGCAGTACTTC. As protein: CASSSTSGSYEQYF.

As for this clone: The sample contains more than one DNA sequence encoding this CDR3. This rearrangement joins TRBV5-4 to TRBJ2-1; 10 positions agree with TRBD1. This CDR3 region has 15 residues. Unmatched junction bases numbered 2, after V lost 4 bases and J lost 1 base. CDR1 and CDR2 (germline): SGHNT, YYREEE (reference sequence). The CDR3 DNA sequence: TGTGCCAGCAGCCCGGACAGGGGGTCCTACAATGAGCAGTTCTTC. Translating gives CASSPDRGSYNEQFF.

The chain combines TRBV14 with TRBJ2-5, with 10 bases fitting TRBD2. Losses at the gene ends were 4 bases for V and 5 bases for J; bases not matched to a gene: 10. CDR1 is SGHDN, CDR2 FVKESK, per germline. The length of the CDR3 is 16 residues. The CDR3: CASSPRVAGGKETQYF. CDR3 sequence (DNA): TGTGCCAGCAGCCCCAGAGTAGCGGGAGGAAAGGAGACCCAGTACTTC.

V gene TRBV2 combines with J gene TRBJ2-5; 7 nucleotides align to TRBD2. The J segment lost 5 bases and the V segment lost 5 bases, leaving 11 bases of the junction unmatched. Germline loops: CDR1 SNHLY, CDR2 FYNNEI. The CDR3 is 15 amino acids. The CDR3 here is CASSSGAGLSETQYF. The CDR3 DNA follows: TGTGCCAGCAGTAGCGGGGCCGGTCTTTCGGAGACCCAGTACTTC.

CDR3 region: CASSYQLGRGNEQFF. The CDR3 nucleotides read TGTGCCAGCAGTTATCAGTTGGGGAGGGGTAATGAGCAGTTCTTC. This chain connects TRBV6-5 to TRBJ2-1; 7 bases fit TRBD2. The CDR3 is 15 amino acids. V shed 3 bases, J shed 7 bases, and the junction held 9 bases outside the gene matches. Germline CDR1 is MNHEY and CDR2 is SVGAGI.

This clone was seen more than once but under ten times. V usage is TRBV13 and J usage is TRBJ2-1; TRBD2 agrees at 7 bases. CDR1 and CDR2 (germline): PRHDT, FYEKMQ (reference sequence). The V segment lost 3 bases and the J segment 9 bases; nucleotides outside the gene matches: 5. The CDR3 is 13 residues long. CDR3 sequence reads: CASSFPGGTEQFF. The CDR3 DNA reads TGTGCCAGCAGCTTCCCGGGAGGCACTGAGCAGTTCTTC.

This clone appeared once. The chain uses TRBV29-1 and TRBJ2-7; tentative D call: TRBD2 (5 bases). CDR1 and CDR2 from the germline V gene are SQVTM and ANQGSEA. Trimming pared 5 bases from V and 4 bases from J, leaving 15 bases between. The CDR3 consists of 13 residues. Here the CDR3 reads CSVTGISNYEQYF. The CDR3 bases are TGCAGCGTTACCGGGATCAGTAATTACGAGCAGTACTTC.